What follows are 9 T cell receptor beta chains derived from one specimen sequenced in a study of blood T cells in healthy people across ages. A J-beta primer mix and a sample-barcoded 5' primer were used in a second PCR of roughly 6 to 12 cycles. TCRdb used MiXCR to reprocess the 5' RACE reads, holding one entry per CDR3 protein. This table has about a million distinct CDR3 sequences, 45% to 60% appearing once. The sequenced sample consisted of blood. The receptor source for this set is a woman in her fifties or sixties in good health.

The chain combines TRBV3-1 with TRBJ2-5, with TRBD2 identical over 10 bases. Germline V CDR1 and CDR2: LGHDT, YNNKEL (reference sequence). This CDR3 contains 20 residues. J lost 4 bases, V lost 1 base, and 18 bases had no gene match. The CDR3 DNA reads as TGTGCCAGCAGCCAAGTGAGGGTAGCCAGCGGGAGGGCCGAGAGAGAGACCCAGTACTTC. Translating gives CASSQVRVASGRAERETQYF.

The sample holds many counts of this clonotype. V is TRBV7-2 and J is TRBJ2-4; possibly TRBD1 for D (6 bases). V was clipped by 6 bases and J by 8 bases, with 17 bases between them. In germline, CDR1 is SGHTA, CDR2 FQGNSA. The CDR3 runs 14 residues. Written as DNA, the CDR3 is TGTGCCAGCAGGCACCGGGACACGCCTGACATTCAGTACTTC. Translated, it gives CASRHRDTPDIQYF.

V is TRBV6-1 and J is TRBJ2-3; maybe TRBD2 (6 bases). The CDR3 runs to 15 residues. The V end was cut by 4 bases, the J end by 7 bases, with 18 bases between. CDR1 and CDR2 (germline): MNHNS, SASEGT. The CDR3 region has the DNA TGTGCCAGCAGTGGGTTAGGCGGGATTGAAAATACGCAGTATTTT. Protein product: CASSGLGGIENTQYF.

This rearrangement joins TRBV9 to TRBJ2-3, with D possibly being TRBD1 or TRBD2 (5 bases each). Germline V lookup: CDR1 SGDLS, CDR2 YYNGEE. Trimming removed 7 bases from V and 1 base from J, with 19 bases in between. The CDR3 is 16 amino acids. The CDR3 reads CASGRGPAMGTDTQYF. The CDR3 DNA is TGTGCCAGCGGCCGGGGACCAGCAATGGGCACAGATACGCAGTATTTT.

This chain joins TRBV29-1 and TRBJ1-2; possible D gene TRBD1, 6 bases. CDR1 is SQVTM and CDR2 is ANQGSEA in the germline V gene. CDR3 length: 14 amino acids. V was trimmed by 4 bases and J by 2 bases, leaving 14 bases between them. The CDR3 loop is CSVVGDGGNYGYTF. CDR3 nucleotide sequence: TGCAGCGTTGTTGGTGATGGGGGCAACTATGGCTACACCTTC.

The chain recombines TRBV4-3 with TRBJ2-3, with D possibly being TRBD1 or TRBD2 (6 bases each). CDR3 length: 19 residues. V was cut by 0 bases and J by 2 bases, with 21 bases left in between. The germline V gene has CDR1 LGHNA and CDR2 YSLEER. CDR3 amino acids: CASSQEPTSRGAYTDTQYF. The CDR3 nucleotides are TGCGCCAGCAGCCAAGAACCAACGTCGAGGGGGGCCTACACAGATACGCAGTATTTT.

The chain carries TRBV15 and TRBJ2-3; 12 nucleotides match TRBD2. Trimming cost V 5 bases and J 0 bases; bases outside gene matches: 6. There are 17 residues in the CDR3. Germline CDR1 reads LNHNV; CDR2 reads YYDKDF (reference sequence). This chain's CDR3 is CATSPRGLAGSTDTQYF. CDR3 bases: TGTGCCACCAGCCCTCGAGGACTAGCGGGAAGCACAGATACGCAGTATTTT.

Comments on this clonotype: At one end, the junction sequence differs from germline, possibly due to a read error. The chain couples TRBV5-6 to TRBJ2-7, with D unresolved. This CDR3 has 17 residues. From germline, CDR1 is SGHDT and CDR2 YYEEEE. The CDR3 here is CANSFPRAGRAAYEQYF. As DNA, the CDR3 is TGTGCCAACAGCTTTCCGAGAGCAGGAAGGGCAGCCTACGAGCAGTACTTC.

This clonotype was detected once. This sequence joins TRBV20-1 and TRBJ2-5; TRBD2 might be the D (6 bases). The J call could be wrong; TRBJ2-1 is a better fit for the DNA end. This CDR3 is 17 amino acids long. Germline V gene data show CDR1 as DFQATT and CDR2 as SNEGSKA (reference sequence). The CDR3 protein is CSARDRLVMQGQETQFF. CDR3 bases: TGCAGTGCTAGAGATAGACTAGTGATGCAAGGCCAAGAGACCCAGTTCTTC.